This TCR beta chain was sequenced for a study of cytomegalovirus exposure and HLA in healthy donors. Vbeta (60) and Jbeta (13) primers were used in the PCR. Here immunoSEQ multiplex PCR was the method, and the copy in TCRdb shows in-frame clones only, minus some. The table lists fewer than 200,000 clones, 80% of them singletons. This sequence was found in a man aged 25-40 years in good health and CMV-seronegative. Material: PBMCs.

CDR3 protein: CASSLPRDRPEVGTFF. In nucleotides, the CDR3 is TGTGCCAGCAGTTTACCCCGGGACAGACCCGAAGTGGGGACTTTCTTT. V and J are TRBV28 and TRBJ1-1; 7 bases map to TRBD1. CDR3 length equals 16 residues. CDR1 is MDHEN, CDR2 SYDVKM, per germline. V gave up 2 bases and J gave up 12 bases; unmatched junction bases: 18. The whole variable domain, remainder taken from reference TRBV28 and TRBJ1-1, is DVKVTQSSRYLVKRTGEKVFLECVQDMDHENMFWYRQDPGLGLRLIYFSYDVKMKEKGDIPEGYSVSREKKERFSLILESASTNQTSMYLCASSLPRDRPEVGTFFGQGTRLTVV.